Each of the 25 T cell receptor beta chains below was sequenced from the same sample in a study of cytomegalovirus exposure and HLA in healthy donors. The primer mix had 60 Vbeta and 13 Jbeta primers. Assay: immunoSEQ multiplex PCR; the TCRdb copy retains only in-frame clones and omits some. Among about 57,000 clones listed, roughly four fifths were seen once. Sequencing was carried out using PBMCs. The receptors were gathered from a man aged 30 to 39 in good health and CMV-seronegative.

This clone showed up just a few times. The rearrangement uses TRBV6-5 and TRBJ1-6, with 8 bases that match TRBD1. The V segment lost 2 bases and the J segment 9 bases; nucleotides outside the gene matches: 9. Germline assignment: CDR1 MNHEY and CDR2 SVGAGI. The CDR3 runs 16 residues. The CDR3 region has the DNA TGTGCCAGCAGTTACGCGGATGGCAGGGGGCTTTCACCCCTCCACTTT. The encoded protein is CASSYADGRGLSPLHF.

The gene calls are TRBV7-2 and TRBJ2-7, with 8 bases lining up with TRBD1. The CDR3 covers 14 residues. Per the germline V gene, CDR1 is SGHTA and CDR2 is FQGNSA. Trimming removed 5 bases from V and 3 bases from J; junction bases left unmatched: 6. As DNA, the CDR3 is TGTGCCAGCAGCCCGGACAGGGCCCTCTACGAGCAGTACTTC. It translates to CASSPDRALYEQYF.

Here the CDR3 reads CAWSVGRVWETQYF. CDR3 sequence (DNA): TGTGCCTGGAGTGTCGGGAGGGTTTGGGAGACCCAGTACTTC. This sequence joins TRBV30 and TRBJ2-5, with 8 bases that match TRBD2. This CDR3 spans 14 amino acids. V was pared by 0 bases and J by 5 bases, with 5 bases of the junction left unmatched. Germline V gene sequence: CDR1 GTSNPN, CDR2 SVGIG (reference sequence).

The chain combines TRBV9 with TRBJ2-7; 9 bases align to TRBD1. Per germline, CDR1 SGDLS and CDR2 YYNGEE. The CDR3 runs to 18 residues. The V gene end was trimmed by 2 bases and the J gene end by 2 bases; junction bases not matched to a gene: 14. This chain's CDR3 is CASSVNIDSGQGTYEQYF. As DNA, the CDR3 is TGTGCCAGCAGCGTGAACATCGATTCGGGACAGGGAACCTACGAGCAGTACTTC.

The genes are TRBV7-9 and TRBJ2-1; the match to TRBD2 covers 14 bases. Per the germline V gene, CDR1 is SEHNR and CDR2 is FQNEAQ (reference sequence). The ends lost 5 bases at V and 1 base at J; junction bases unmatched: 10. The CDR3 is 19 amino acids. In DNA form, the CDR3 reads TGTGCCAGCAGCGCCAGACTAGCGGGAGGGCCTAGGTCCTACAATGAGCAGTTCTTC. Its protein product is CASSARLAGGPRSYNEQFF.

The rearrangement joins TRBV5-1 to TRBJ1-1; D perhaps matches TRBD1 (5 bases). CDR1 is SGHRS and CDR2 is YFSETQ in the germline V gene. The CDR3 totals 18 residues. V lost 2 bases to trimming and J lost 1 base, with 21 bases between them. CDR3: CASSFVIGGVAGNTEAFF. The CDR3 DNA is TGCGCCAGCAGCTTTGTAATCGGGGGAGTGGCAGGGAACACTGAAGCTTTCTTT.

The J gene is TRBJ1-2, the V gene TRBV29-1, with a weak D call TRBD1 (6 bases). CDR1 SQVTM and CDR2 ANQGSEA come from the germline V gene. The length of the CDR3 is 13 residues. Trimming shortened V by 2 bases and J by 5 bases, and 12 bases separated the two germline ends. The CDR3: CSVEPGEGYGYTF. The CDR3 DNA reads as TGCAGCGTTGAACCAGGGGAGGGATATGGCTACACCTTC.

This clone was seen just once. The V call is TRBV13, the J call TRBJ2-3; possible D gene TRBD2, 6 bases. Germline CDR1 reads PRHDT; CDR2 reads FYEKMQ (reference sequence). This CDR3 is built from 16 residues. Trimming cost V 8 bases and J 0 bases, with 18 bases left between them. The CDR3, as DNA: TGTGCCAGCTCCCCTGGGGGGAAGGCTAGCACAGATACGCAGTATTTT. Its protein is CASSPGGKASTDTQYF. The variable domain in full, with the rest retrieved from reference TRBV13 and TRBJ2-3, is AAGVIQSPRHLIKEKRETATLKCYPIPRHDTVYWYQQGPGQDPQFLISFYEKMQSDKGSIPDRFSAQQFSDYHSELNMSSLELGDSALYFCASSPGGKASTDTQYFGPGTRLTVL.

V usage is TRBV7-2 and J usage is TRBJ1-1; 11 bases align to TRBD1. The V segment lost 0 bases and the J segment 7 bases; nucleotides outside the gene matches: 1. CDR1 and CDR2 from the germline V gene are SGHTA and FQGNSA. This CDR3 spans 14 amino acids. CDR3 nucleotide sequence: TGTGCCAGCAGCTTAGCGGGGACAGGGGGTGAAGCTTTCTTT. Translation: CASSLAGTGGEAFF. Together with reference TRBV7-2 and TRBJ1-1, the CDR3 gives the full variable domain: GAGVSQSPSNKVTEKGKDVELRCDPISGHTALYWYRQSLGQGLEFLIYFQGNSAPDKSGLPSDRFSAERTGGSVSTLTIQRTQQEDSAVYLCASSLAGTGGEAFFGQGTRLTVV.

This clone occurred a few times. This chain joins TRBV4-1 and TRBJ1-3; D remains unclear. V lost 1 base, J lost 4 bases, and 11 bases lay in between. The CDR3 is 15 residues long. CDR1 is MGHRA, CDR2 YSYEKL, per germline. The CDR3 sequence is CASSQVWMGGNTIYF. The CDR3 bases are TGCGCCAGCAGCCAAGTCTGGATGGGCGGAAACACCATATATTTT.

This chain connects TRBV7-6 to TRBJ2-7; D gene unclear. The CDR3 has 13 residues. Germline V gene lookup returns CDR1 SGHVS and CDR2 FNYEAQ. V dropped 5 bases and J dropped 3 bases, with 11 bases sitting between them. The CDR3 here is CASSLGPFYEQYF. CDR3 coding DNA: TGTGCCAGCAGCCTCGGTCCCTTCTACGAGCAGTACTTC. Full variable domain (outside the CDR3, taken from reference TRBV7-6 and TRBJ2-7): GAGVSQSPRYKVTKRGQDVALRCDPISGHVSLYWYRQALGQGPEFLTYFNYEAQQDKSGLPNDRFSAERPEGSISTLTIQRTEQRDSAMYRCASSLGPFYEQYFGPGTRLTVT.

J is TRBJ1-2 and V is TRBV19; 7 nucleotides match TRBD1. The CDR3 consists of 14 residues. J was trimmed by 3 bases and V by 7 bases; bases with no gene match: 8. CDR1 and CDR2 from the germline V gene are LNHDA and SQIVND (reference sequence). This chain's CDR3 is CASKGAWDYYGYTF. CDR3 coding DNA: TGTGCCAGTAAGGGGGCGTGGGATTACTATGGCTACACCTTC.

This chain connects TRBV10-3 to TRBJ2-3; 7 nucleotides align to TRBD1. The CDR3 has 13 residues. Germline trimming cut 11 bases from V and 1 base from J; bases unmatched to any gene: 6. CDR1 ENHRY and CDR2 SYGVKD come from the germline V gene. The DNA of the CDR3 is TGTGCCCCTAGGACAGGACGCACAGATACGCAGTATTTT. It codes for CAPRTGRTDTQYF.

The chain recombines TRBV5-6 with TRBJ2-1; 13 bases are a match to TRBD2. Germline V gene lookup returns CDR1 SGHDT and CDR2 YYEEEE. The CDR3 extends over 17 amino acids. Losses at the gene ends were 4 bases for V and 10 bases for J; bases not matched to a gene: 14. As DNA, the CDR3 is TGTGCCAGCAGCCCCCCCGGGAGGACTAGCGGGAGAAGGGAGCAGTTCTTC. Protein product: CASSPPGRTSGRREQFF.

The CDR3: CAWSVGVWTLHF. CDR3 nucleotides: TGTGCCTGGAGTGTCGGGGTTTGGACCCTCCACTTT. The rearrangement joins TRBV30 to TRBJ1-6; the D is unclear. The V gene lost 0 bases and the J gene lost 14 bases, with 11 bases spanning the gap. Germline loops: CDR1 GTSNPN, CDR2 SVGIG (reference sequence). There are 12 residues in the CDR3.

V usage is TRBV7-9 and J usage is TRBJ2-5, with D possibly TRBD2 on 6 matching bases. The germline V and J ends were trimmed by 8 bases and 4 bases, with 11 bases remaining between them. Germline values: CDR1 SEHNR, CDR2 FQNEAQ (reference sequence). The CDR3 length is 12 residues. CDR3 coding DNA: TGTGCCAGCCGGGGGTTTCCAGAGACCCAGTACTTC. It encodes CASRGFPETQYF.

This clone was counted a few times. This chain joins TRBV5-6 and TRBJ2-7; D might be TRBD1 (6 bases). The V end was cut by 6 bases, the J end by 0 bases, with 16 bases between. Looked up from germline, CDR1 is SGHDT and CDR2 is YYEEEE. The CDR3 has 15 amino acids. DNA of the CDR3: TGTGCCAGCACCCCCCCGGGACACCTCTCCTACGAGCAGTACTTC. Amino acid sequence: CASTPPGHLSYEQYF.

The chain combines TRBV19 with TRBJ2-1; D is ambiguous. CDR3 length equals 14 residues. Trimming removed 1 base from V and 7 bases from J, with 11 bases in between. Per germline, CDR1 LNHDA and CDR2 SQIVND (reference sequence). The CDR3 coding sequence is TGTGCCAGTAGTATAGGTAGCTACGCGAATGAGCAGTTCTTC. It yields the protein CASSIGSYANEQFF.

The chain recombines TRBV29-1 with TRBJ2-1; 8 bases align to TRBD2. The length of the CDR3 is 12 residues. The V gene end was trimmed by 7 bases and the J gene end by 3 bases; junction bases not matched to a gene: 2. Germline assignment: CDR1 SQVTM and CDR2 ANQGSEA. In DNA, the CDR3 is TGCAGCGCCAGCGGGAGCTACAATGAGCAGTTCTTC. This codes for CSASGSYNEQFF.

The chain recombines TRBV4-2 with TRBJ2-3; a weak D match, TRBD2 (6 bases). V was cut by 1 base and J by 6 bases, with 14 bases left in between. The CDR3 contains 15 residues. Looked up from germline, CDR1 is LGHNA and CDR2 is YNFKEQ. The CDR3 bases are TGTGCCAGCAGCCAAGGGGACGTAGGAGGGGATACGCAGTATTTT. This encodes CASSQGDVGGDTQYF.

This chain links TRBV13 with TRBJ2-2; tentatively, D is TRBD2 (6 bases). The germline CDR1 and CDR2 sequences are PRHDT and FYEKMQ (reference sequence). The ends were cut back, 5 bases at V and 3 bases at J, with 10 bases in the middle. This CDR3 has 14 amino acids. This CDR3 is CASSPWGDTGELFF. CDR3 in DNA: TGTGCCAGCAGCCCCTGGGGGGACACCGGGGAGCTGTTTTTT.

This clone showed up just a few times. The rearrangement joins TRBV5-1 to TRBJ1-1, with a tentative D call TRBD1 (6 bases). The ends were cut back, 4 bases at V and 2 bases at J, with 18 bases in the middle. The CDR3 has 16 residues. From germline, CDR1 is SGHRS and CDR2 YFSETQ. The CDR3 protein is CASSPSRTAVNTEAFF. In DNA form, the CDR3 reads TGCGCCAGCAGCCCATCTCGGACAGCTGTCAACACTGAAGCTTTCTTT.

The gene calls are TRBV5-1 and TRBJ1-1, with a tentative D call TRBD1 (6 bases). The CDR3 consists of 16 residues. The V end lost 3 bases, the J end lost 1 base, and 16 bases lay between the germline ends. The V gene's germline CDR1 is SGHRS and CDR2 YFSETQ. CDR3 loop: CASSSALQGGNTEAFF. The CDR3 coding sequence is TGCGCCAGCAGCTCCGCCCTACAGGGTGGGAACACTGAAGCTTTCTTT.

This clone was found a few times. This chain connects TRBV5-4 to TRBJ1-1; D might be TRBD1 (5 bases). V lost 0 bases and J 5 bases, leaving 17 bases between the germline ends. The CDR3 covers 16 residues. The germline CDR1 and CDR2 sequences are SGHNT and YYREEE (reference sequence). The CDR3 sequence is CASSLDPVGKGTEAFF. As DNA, the CDR3 is TGTGCCAGCAGCTTGGATCCGGTAGGGAAGGGGACTGAAGCTTTCTTT. Full variable domain (outside the CDR3, taken from reference TRBV5-4 and TRBJ1-1): ETGVTQSPTHLIKTRGQQVTLRCSSQSGHNTVSWYQQALGQGPQFIFQYYREEENGRGNFPPRFSGLQFPNYSSELNVNALELDDSALYLCASSLDPVGKGTEAFFGQGTRLTVV.

The rearrangement uses TRBV4-3 and TRBJ2-1, with no clear D. Germline loops: CDR1 LGHNA, CDR2 YSLEER. Trimming removed 1 base from V and 4 bases from J, with 14 bases in between. The CDR3 is made up of 16 amino acids. The CDR3 is CASSQGLVRHYNEQFF. In DNA, the CDR3 is TGCGCCAGCAGCCAAGGTCTAGTCCGGCATTACAATGAGCAGTTCTTC.